This T cell receptor (beta chain) is from a study of cytomegalovirus exposure and HLA in healthy donors. Primers for the PCR totalled 60 Vbeta and 13 Jbeta. Some clones are missing from TCRdb's copy, which holds only in-frame ones; the method was immunoSEQ multiplex PCR. The data contain about 190,000 clones, over 70% of them singletons. This receptor was taken from a woman aged 18-30 years in good health and CMV-seronegative. Sequenced input: PBMCs.

The CDR3 here is CASSQDSGEYNEQFF. The CDR3 DNA sequence: TGCGCCAGCAGCCAAGATAGCGGGGAATACAATGAGCAGTTCTTC. The chain joins TRBV4-1 to TRBJ2-1; 8 nucleotides match TRBD2. The germline V gene encodes CDR1 MGHRA and CDR2 YSYEKL. The CDR3 is 15 amino acids. J gave up 4 bases and V 0 bases, and 2 bases lay outside the gene matches.